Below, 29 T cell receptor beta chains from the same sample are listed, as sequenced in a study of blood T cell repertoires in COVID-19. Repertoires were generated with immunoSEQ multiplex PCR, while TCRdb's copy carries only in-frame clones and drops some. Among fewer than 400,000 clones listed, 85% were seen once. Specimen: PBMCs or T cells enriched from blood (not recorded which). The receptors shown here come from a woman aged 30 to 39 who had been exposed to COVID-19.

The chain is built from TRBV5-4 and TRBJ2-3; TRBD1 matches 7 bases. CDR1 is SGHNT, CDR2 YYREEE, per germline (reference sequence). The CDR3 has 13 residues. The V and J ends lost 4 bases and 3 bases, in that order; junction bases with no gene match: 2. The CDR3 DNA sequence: TGTGCCAGCAGCCCGGGACAGACAGATACGCAGTATTTT. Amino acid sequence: CASSPGQTDTQYF.

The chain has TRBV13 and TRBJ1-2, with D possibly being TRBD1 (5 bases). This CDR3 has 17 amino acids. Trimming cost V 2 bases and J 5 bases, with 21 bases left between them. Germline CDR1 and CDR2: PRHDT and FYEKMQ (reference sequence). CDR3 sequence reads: CASSLLFWRGRFYGYTF. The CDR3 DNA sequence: TGTGCCAGCAGCTTATTATTTTGGAGGGGCCGATTTTATGGCTACACCTTC.

CDR3 region: CASSETVLNYGYTF. The DNA for the CDR3 is TGTGCCAGCAGTGAGACAGTCCTTAACTATGGCTACACCTTC. The chain links TRBV28 to TRBJ1-2, with D maybe TRBD1 (5 bases). Trimming removed 5 bases from V and 1 base from J, with 11 bases in between. The CDR3 totals 14 residues. From germline, CDR1 is MDHEN and CDR2 SYDVKM.

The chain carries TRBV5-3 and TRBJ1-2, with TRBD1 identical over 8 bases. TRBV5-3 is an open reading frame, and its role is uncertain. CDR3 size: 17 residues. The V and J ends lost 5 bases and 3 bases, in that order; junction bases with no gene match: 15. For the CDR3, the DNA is TGTGCCAGAAGAGTCCCGGTTTGGACAGGGAAGGACTATGGCTACACCTTC. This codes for CARRVPVWTGKDYGYTF.

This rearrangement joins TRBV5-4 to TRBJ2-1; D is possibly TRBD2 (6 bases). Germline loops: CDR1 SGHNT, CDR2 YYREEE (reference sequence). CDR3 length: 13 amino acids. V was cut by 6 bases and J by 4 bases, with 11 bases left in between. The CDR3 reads CASMVSGYNEQFF. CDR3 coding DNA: TGTGCCAGCATGGTTAGCGGTTACAATGAGCAGTTCTTC.

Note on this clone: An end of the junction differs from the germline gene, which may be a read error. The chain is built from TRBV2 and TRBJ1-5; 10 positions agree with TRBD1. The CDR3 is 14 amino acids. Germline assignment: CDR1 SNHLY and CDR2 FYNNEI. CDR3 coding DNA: TGTGCCAGCAGAGAAGACAGGGGGCATCAGCCCCAGCATTTT. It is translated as CASREDRGHQPQHF.

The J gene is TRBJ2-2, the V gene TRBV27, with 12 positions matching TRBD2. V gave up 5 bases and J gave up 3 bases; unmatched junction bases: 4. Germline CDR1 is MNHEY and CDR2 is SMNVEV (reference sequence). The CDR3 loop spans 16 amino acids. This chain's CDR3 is CASSASGRVDTGELFF. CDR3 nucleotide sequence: TGTGCCAGCAGTGCTAGCGGGAGGGTCGACACCGGGGAGCTGTTTTTT.

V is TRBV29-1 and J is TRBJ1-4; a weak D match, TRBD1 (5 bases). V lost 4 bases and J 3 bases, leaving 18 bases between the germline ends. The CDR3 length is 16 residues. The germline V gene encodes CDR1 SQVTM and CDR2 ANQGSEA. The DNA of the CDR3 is TGCAGCGTTGTACCTCCCACAGGCTTGGCTAATGAAAAACTGTTTTTT. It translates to CSVVPPTGLANEKLFF.

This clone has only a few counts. CDR3 region: CATSRDYGAVTEAFF. CDR3 bases: TGTGCCACCAGCAGAGATTACGGAGCGGTCACTGAAGCTTTCTTT. This sequence joins TRBV15 and TRBJ1-1; D is undetermined. Germline CDR1 and CDR2: LNHNV and YYDKDF (reference sequence). Trimming took off 0 bases at V and 4 bases at J, with 12 bases between the two ends. This CDR3 comprises 15 residues.

The CDR3 reads CASSFSGDIYNEQFF. In nucleotides, the CDR3 is TGTGCCAGTAGTTTTAGCGGGGACATATACAATGAGCAGTTCTTC. The V and J genes are TRBV19 and TRBJ2-1; 8 bases are a match to TRBD2. CDR1 is LNHDA, CDR2 SQIVND, per germline (reference sequence). After removal of 5 bases from V and 4 bases from J, the junction contained 7 bases not matched to a gene. This CDR3 is 15 amino acids long.

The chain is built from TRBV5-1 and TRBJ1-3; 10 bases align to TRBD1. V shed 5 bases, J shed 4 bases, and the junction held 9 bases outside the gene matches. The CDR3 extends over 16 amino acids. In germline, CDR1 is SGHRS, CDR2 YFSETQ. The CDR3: CASSPDRGREGNTIYF. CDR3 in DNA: TGCGCCAGCAGTCCAGACAGGGGGCGCGAGGGAAACACCATATATTTT. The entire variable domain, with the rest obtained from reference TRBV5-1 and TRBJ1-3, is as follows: KAGVTQTPRYLIKTRGQQVTLSCSPISGHRSVSWYQQTPGQGLQFLFEYFSETQRNKGNFPGRFSGRQFSNSRSEMNVSTLELGDSALYLCASSPDRGREGNTIYFGEGSWLTVV.

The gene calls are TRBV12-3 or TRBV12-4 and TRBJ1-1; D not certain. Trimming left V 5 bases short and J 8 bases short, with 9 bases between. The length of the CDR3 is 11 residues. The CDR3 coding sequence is TGTGCCAGCAGTCCAAACAGAGAAGCTTTCTTT. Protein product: CASSPNREAFF.

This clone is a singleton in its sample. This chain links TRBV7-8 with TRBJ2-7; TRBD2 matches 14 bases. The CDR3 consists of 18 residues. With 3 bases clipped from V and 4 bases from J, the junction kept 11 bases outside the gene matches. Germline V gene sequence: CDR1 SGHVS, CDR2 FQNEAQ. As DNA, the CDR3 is TGTGCCAGCAGCTTCGTGACTAGCGGGGGGGCCCACCAATACGAGCAGTACTTC. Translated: CASSFVTSGGAHQYEQYF.

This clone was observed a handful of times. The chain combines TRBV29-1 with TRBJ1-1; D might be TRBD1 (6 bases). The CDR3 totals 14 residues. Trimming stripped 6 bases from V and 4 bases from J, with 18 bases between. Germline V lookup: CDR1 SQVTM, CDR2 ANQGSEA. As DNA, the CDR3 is TGCAGCGTGACTAAAAACAGGGCCCCCACTGAAGCTTTCTTT. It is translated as CSVTKNRAPTEAFF. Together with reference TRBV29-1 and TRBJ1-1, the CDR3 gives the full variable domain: SAVISQKPSRDICQRGTSLTIQCQVDSQVTMMFWYRQQPGQSLTLIATANQGSEATYESGFVIDKFPISRPNLTFSTLTVSNMSPEDSSIYLCSVTKNRAPTEAFFGQGTRLTVV.

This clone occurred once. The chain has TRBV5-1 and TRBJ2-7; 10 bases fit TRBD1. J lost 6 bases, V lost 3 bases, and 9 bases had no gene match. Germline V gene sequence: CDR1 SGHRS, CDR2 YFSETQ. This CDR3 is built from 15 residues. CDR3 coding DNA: TGCGCCAGCAGCTATGGACAGGGGGGACCTAGCGAGCAGTACTTC. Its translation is CASSYGQGGPSEQYF.

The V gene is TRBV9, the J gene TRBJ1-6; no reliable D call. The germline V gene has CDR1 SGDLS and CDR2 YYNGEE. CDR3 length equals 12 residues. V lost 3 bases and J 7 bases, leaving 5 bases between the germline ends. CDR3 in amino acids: CASSAQNSPLHF. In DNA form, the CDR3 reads TGTGCCAGCAGCGCCCAAAATTCACCCCTCCACTTT.

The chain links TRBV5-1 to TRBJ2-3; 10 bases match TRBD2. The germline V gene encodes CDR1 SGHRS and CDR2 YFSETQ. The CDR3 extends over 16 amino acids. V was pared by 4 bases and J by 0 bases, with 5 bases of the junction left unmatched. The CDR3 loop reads CASSLSGGISTDTQYF. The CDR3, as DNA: TGCGCCAGCAGCCTTAGCGGGGGGATTAGCACAGATACGCAGTATTTT.

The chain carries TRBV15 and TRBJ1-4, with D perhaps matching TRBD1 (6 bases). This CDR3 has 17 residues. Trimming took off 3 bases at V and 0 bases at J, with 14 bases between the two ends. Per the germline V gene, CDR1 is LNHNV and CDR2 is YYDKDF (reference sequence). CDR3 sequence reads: CATSSTRTVSTNEKLFF. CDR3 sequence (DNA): TGTGCCACCAGCAGCACTAGGACAGTTTCAACTAATGAAAAACTGTTTTTT.

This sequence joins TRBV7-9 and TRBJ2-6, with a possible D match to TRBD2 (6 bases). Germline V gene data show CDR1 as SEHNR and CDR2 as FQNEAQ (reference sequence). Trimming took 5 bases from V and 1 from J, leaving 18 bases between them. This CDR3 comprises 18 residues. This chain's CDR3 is CASSLGEEGWSGANVLTF. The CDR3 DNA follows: TGTGCCAGCAGCCTAGGGGAGGAGGGTTGGTCTGGGGCCAACGTCCTGACTTTC.

The CDR3 protein is CASIPSWGPTGGRSNQPQHF. The CDR3 DNA reads as TGTGCCAGCATTCCATCTTGGGGACCGACAGGGGGCAGGAGCAATCAGCCCCAGCATTTT. The chain links TRBV27 to TRBJ1-5, with 10 positions matching TRBD1. With V trimmed by 7 bases and J by 1 base, 19 bases remained unmatched. Germline CDR1 MNHEY, CDR2 SMNVEV (reference sequence). This CDR3 region has 20 residues.

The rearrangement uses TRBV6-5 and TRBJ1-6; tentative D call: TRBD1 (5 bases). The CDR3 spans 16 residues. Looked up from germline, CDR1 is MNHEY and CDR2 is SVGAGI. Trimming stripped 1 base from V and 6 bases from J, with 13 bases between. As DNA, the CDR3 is TGTGCCAGCAGTTACTATGCAGGGAGGTCTAATTCACCCCTCCACTTT. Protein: CASSYYAGRSNSPLHF.

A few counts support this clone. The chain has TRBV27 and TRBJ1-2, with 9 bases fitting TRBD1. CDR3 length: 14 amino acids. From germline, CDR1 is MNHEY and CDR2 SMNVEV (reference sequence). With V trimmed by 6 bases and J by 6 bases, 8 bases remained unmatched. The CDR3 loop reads CASRLAGQGNGYTF. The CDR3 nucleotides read TGTGCCAGCAGGCTAGCCGGACAGGGGAATGGCTACACCTTC.

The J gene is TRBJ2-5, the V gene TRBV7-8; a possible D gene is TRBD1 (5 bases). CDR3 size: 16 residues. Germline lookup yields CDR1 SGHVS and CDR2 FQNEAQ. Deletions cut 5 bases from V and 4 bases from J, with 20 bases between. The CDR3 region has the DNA TGTGCCAGCAGCCCACATAGGGGCGCGGAAGGAGAGACCCAGTACTTC. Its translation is CASSPHRGAEGETQYF.

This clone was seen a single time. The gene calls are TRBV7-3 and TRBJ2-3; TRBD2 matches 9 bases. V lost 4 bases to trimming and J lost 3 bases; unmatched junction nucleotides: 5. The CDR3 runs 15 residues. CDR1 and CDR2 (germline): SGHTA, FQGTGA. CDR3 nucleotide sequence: TGTGCCAGCAGCTCGATAGCGGGAGCGACAGATACGCAGTATTTT. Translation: CASSSIAGATDTQYF.

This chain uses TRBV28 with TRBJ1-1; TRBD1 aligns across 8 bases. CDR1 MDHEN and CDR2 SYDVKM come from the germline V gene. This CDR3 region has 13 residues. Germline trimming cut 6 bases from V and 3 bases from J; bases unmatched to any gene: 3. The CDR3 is CASSSTGDTEAFF. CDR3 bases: TGTGCCAGCAGCTCGACAGGGGACACTGAAGCTTTCTTT.

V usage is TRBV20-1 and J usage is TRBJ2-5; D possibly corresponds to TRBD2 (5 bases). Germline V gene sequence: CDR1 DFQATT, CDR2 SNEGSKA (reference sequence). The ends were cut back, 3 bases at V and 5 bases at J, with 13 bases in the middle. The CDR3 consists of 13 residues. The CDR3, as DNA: TGCAGTGCTAGTGTTGGATCGGGGGAGACCCAGTACTTC. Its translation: CSASVGSGETQYF.

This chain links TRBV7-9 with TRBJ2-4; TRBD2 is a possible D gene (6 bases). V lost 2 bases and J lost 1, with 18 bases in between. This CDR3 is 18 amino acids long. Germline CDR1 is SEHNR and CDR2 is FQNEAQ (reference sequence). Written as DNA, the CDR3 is TGTGCCAGCAGCTTACAGGGAGGTATCAAGGGCGCCAAAAACATTCAGTACTTC. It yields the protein CASSLQGGIKGAKNIQYF.

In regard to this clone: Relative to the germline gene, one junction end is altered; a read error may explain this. CDR3 protein: CAWSLGGTYGQYF. CDR3 bases: TGTGCCTGGAGCCTGGGAGGGACGTACGGGCAGTACTTC. The chain joins TRBV30 to TRBJ2-7; the match to TRBD2 covers 7 bases. CDR1 is GTSNPN, CDR2 SVGIG, per germline (reference sequence). CDR3 length: 13 residues.

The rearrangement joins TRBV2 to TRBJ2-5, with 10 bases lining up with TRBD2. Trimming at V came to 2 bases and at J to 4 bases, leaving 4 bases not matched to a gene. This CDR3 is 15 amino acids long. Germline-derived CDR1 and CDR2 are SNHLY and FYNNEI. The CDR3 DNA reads TGTGCCAGCAGTGAACGCAGCGGGGGGGCAGAGACCCAGTACTTC. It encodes CASSERSGGAETQYF.